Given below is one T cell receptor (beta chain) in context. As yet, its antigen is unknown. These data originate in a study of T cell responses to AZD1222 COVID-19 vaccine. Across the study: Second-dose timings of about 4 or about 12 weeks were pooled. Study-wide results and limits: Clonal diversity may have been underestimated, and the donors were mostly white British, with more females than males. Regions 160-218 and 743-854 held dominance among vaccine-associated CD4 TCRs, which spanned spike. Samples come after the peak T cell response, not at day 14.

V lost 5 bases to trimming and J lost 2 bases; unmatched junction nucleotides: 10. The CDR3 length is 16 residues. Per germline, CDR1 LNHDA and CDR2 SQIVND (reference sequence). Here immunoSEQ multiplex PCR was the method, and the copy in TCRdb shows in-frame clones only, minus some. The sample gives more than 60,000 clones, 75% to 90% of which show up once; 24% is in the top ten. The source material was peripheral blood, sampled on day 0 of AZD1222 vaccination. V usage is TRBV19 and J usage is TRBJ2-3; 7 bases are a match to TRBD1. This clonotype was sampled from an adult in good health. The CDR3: CASSVSQGTNTDTQYF. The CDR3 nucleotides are TGTGCCAGTAGTGTCTCACAGGGGACAAACACAGATACGCAGTATTTT.